This entry features one T cell receptor (beta chain) sequence. Relative to the germline gene, one junction end is altered; a read error may explain this. This sample is drawn from a study of metastatic and nonmetastatic thyroid tumors. Nobody among the patients had been given any treatment before thyroid surgery. Authors' methods: A papillary thyroid cancer distant-metastasis classifier was built from CDR3 differences across clinicopathological groups. TCRdb recomputed clones from the PCR reads via MiXCR. Clone size and V and J calls follow TCRdb, not the original study. The table includes 70,000 or so clones, approximately 14% detected once. The receptor was isolated from a male donor with papillary thyroid cancer or a benign thyroid nodule (not recorded which). Some clones in this sample may be carry-over from other donors' samples. The sample comprised blood.

CDR3 nucleotide sequence: TGCAGTGGTAGAGGGGTTGCGGACCGGGAATACTTC. Its translation is CSGRGVADREYF. The chain combines TRBV20-1 with TRBJ2-7; D possibly uses TRBD1 or TRBD2 (5 bases each). This CDR3 region has 12 residues. Germline lookup yields CDR1 DFQATT and CDR2 SNEGSKA (reference sequence).